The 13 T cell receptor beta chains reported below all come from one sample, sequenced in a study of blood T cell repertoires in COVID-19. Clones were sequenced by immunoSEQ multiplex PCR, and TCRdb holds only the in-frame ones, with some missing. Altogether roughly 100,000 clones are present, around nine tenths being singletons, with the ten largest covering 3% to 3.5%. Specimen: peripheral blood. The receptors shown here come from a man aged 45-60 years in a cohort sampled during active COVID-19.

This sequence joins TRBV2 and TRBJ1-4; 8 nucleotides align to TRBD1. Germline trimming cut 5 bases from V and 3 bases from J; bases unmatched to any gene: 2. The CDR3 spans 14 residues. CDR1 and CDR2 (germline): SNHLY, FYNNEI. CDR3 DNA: TGTGCCAGCAGTCGACAGGGGCCTAATGAAAAACTGTTTTTT. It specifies CASSRQGPNEKLFF.

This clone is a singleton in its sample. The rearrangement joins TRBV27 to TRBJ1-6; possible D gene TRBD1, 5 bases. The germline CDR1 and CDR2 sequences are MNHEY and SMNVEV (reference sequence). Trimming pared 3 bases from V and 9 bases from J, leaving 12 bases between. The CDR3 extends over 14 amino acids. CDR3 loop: CASSLGLGPSPLHF. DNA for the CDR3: TGTGCCAGCAGTTTGGGACTGGGCCCTTCACCCCTCCACTTT.

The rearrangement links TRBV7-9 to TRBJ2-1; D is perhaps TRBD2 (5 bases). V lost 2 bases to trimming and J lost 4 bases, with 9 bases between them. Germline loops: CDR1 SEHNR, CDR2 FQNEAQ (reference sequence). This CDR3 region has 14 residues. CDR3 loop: CASSLPGSYNEQFF. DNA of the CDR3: TGTGCCAGCAGCTTACCGGGGTCGTACAATGAGCAGTTCTTC.

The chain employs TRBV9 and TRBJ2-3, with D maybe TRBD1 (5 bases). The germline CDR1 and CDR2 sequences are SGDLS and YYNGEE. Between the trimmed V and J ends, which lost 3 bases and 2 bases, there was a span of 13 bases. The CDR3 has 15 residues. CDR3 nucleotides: TGTGCCAGCAGCGCCCACAGGATGAACACAGATACGCAGTATTTT. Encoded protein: CASSAHRMNTDTQYF. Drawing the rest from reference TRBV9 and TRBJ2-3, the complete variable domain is DSGVTQTPKHLITATGQRVTLRCSPRSGDLSVYWYQQSLDQGLQFLIQYYNGEERAKGNILERFSAQQFPDLHSELNLSSLELGDSALYFCASSAHRMNTDTQYFGPGTRLTVL.

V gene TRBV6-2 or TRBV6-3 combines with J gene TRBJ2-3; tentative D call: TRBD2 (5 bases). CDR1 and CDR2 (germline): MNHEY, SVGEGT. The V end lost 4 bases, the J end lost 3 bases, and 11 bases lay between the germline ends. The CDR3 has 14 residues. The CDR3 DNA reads TGTGCCAGCAGTTTGCGTCGGGGAACAGATACGCAGTATTTT. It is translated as CASSLRRGTDTQYF.

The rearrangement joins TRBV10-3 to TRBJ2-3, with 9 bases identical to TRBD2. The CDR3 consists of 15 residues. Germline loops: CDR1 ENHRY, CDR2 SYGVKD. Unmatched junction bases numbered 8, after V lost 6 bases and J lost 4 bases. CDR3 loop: CAIRDPGLAADTQYF. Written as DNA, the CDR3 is TGTGCCATCAGGGACCCGGGACTAGCCGCAGATACGCAGTATTTT.

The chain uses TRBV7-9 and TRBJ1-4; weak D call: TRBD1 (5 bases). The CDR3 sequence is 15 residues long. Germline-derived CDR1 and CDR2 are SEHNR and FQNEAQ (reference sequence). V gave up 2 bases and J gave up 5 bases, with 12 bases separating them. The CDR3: CASSLRGTKNEKLFF. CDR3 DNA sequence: TGTGCCAGCAGCTTACGAGGGACTAAAAATGAAAAACTGTTTTTT. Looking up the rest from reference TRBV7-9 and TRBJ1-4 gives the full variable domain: DTGVSQNPRHKITKRGQNVTFRCDPISEHNRLYWYRQTLGQGPEFLTYFQNEAQLEKSRLLSDRFSAERPKGSFSTLEIQRTEQGDSAMYLCASSLRGTKNEKLFFGSGTQLSVL.

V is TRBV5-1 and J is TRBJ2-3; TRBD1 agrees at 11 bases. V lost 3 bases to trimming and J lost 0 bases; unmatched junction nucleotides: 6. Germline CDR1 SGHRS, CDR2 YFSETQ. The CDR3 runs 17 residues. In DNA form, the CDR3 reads TGCGCCAGCAGCTATGGACAGGGGGCGGGTAGCACAGATACGCAGTATTTT. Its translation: CASSYGQGAGSTDTQYF.

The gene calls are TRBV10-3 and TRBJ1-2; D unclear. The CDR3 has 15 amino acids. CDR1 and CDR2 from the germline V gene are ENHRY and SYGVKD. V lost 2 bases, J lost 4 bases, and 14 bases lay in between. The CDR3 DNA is TGTGCCATCAGTGAGAATGAGGGTCGGGGCTATGGCTACACCTTC. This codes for CAISENEGRGYGYTF.

The CDR3 here is CASSRGGSNQPQHF. The CDR3 nucleotides read TGTGCCAGCAGCAGAGGGGGAAGCAATCAGCCCCAGCATTTT. The V and J genes are TRBV28 and TRBJ1-5; a possible D gene is TRBD1 (6 bases). Between the trimmed V and J ends, which lost 6 bases and 1 base, there was a span of 10 bases. Germline V gene lookup returns CDR1 MDHEN and CDR2 SYDVKM. CDR3 length: 14 residues.

The CDR3, as DNA: TGTGCCAGTACGAGGAGCACGGGAGGGGCCAACGTCCTGACTTTC. Translated, it gives CASTRSTGGANVLTF. V and J are TRBV19 and TRBJ2-6; tentatively, D is TRBD2 (5 bases). V was pared by 7 bases and J by 4 bases, with 14 bases between. The CDR3 extends over 15 amino acids. Germline V gives CDR1 LNHDA, CDR2 SQIVND (reference sequence).

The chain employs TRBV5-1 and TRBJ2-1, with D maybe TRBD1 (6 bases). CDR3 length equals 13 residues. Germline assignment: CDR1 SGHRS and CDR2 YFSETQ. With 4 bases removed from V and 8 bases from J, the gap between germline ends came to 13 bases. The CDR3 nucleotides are TGCGCCAGCAGCGGCCTACAGGGCTATGAGCAGTTCTTC. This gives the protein CASSGLQGYEQFF.

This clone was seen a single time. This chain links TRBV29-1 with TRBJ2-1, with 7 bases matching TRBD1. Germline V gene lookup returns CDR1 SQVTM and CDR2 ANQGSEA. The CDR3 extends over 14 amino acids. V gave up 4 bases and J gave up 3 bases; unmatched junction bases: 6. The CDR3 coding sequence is TGCAGCGTTGTTGATACAGGGGTCTACAATGAGCAGTTCTTC. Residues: CSVVDTGVYNEQFF.